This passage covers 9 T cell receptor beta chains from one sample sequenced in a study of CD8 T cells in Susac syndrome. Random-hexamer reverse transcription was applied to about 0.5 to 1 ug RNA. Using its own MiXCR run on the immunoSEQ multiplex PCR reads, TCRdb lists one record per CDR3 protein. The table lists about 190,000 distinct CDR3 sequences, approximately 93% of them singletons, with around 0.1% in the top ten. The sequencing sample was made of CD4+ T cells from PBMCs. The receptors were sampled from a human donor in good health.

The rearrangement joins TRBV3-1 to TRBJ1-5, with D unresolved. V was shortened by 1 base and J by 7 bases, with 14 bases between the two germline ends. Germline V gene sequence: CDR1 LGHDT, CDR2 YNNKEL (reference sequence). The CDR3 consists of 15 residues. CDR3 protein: CASSQVAGVGQPQHF. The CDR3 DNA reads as TGTGCCAGCAGCCAAGTGGCTGGGGTCGGGCAGCCCCAGCATTTT.

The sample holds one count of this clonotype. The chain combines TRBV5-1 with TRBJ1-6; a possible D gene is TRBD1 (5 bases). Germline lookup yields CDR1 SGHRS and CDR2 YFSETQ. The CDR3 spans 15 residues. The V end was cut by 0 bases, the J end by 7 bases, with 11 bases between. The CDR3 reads CASSLAGPQNSPLHF. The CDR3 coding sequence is TGCGCCAGCAGCTTGGCAGGGCCCCAAAATTCACCCCTCCACTTT.

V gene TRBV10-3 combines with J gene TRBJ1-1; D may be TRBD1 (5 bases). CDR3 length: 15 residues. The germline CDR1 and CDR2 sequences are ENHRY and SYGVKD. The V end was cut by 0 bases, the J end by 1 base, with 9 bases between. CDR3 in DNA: TGTGCCATCAGTGAGTCCGGACAATCGAACACTGAAGCTTTCTTT. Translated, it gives CAISESGQSNTEAFF.

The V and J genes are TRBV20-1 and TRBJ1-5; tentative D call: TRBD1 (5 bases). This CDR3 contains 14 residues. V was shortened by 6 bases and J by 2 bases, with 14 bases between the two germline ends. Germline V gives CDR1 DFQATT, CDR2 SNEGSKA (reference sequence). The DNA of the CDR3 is TGCAGTGCCCCGAGAAGGGGAGGCAATCAGCCCCAGCATTTT. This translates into CSAPRRGGNQPQHF.

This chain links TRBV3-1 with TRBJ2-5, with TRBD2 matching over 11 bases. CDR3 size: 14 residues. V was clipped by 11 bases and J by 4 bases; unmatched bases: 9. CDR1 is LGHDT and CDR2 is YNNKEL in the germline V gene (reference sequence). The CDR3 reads CASQGTSGGETQYF. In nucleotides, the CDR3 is TGTGCCTCCCAGGGTACTAGCGGGGGAGAGACCCAGTACTTC.

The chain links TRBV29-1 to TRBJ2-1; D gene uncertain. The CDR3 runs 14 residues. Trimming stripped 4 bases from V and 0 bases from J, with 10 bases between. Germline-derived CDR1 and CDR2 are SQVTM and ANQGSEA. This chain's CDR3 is CSVGGQRSYNEQFF. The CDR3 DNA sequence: TGCAGCGTTGGAGGCCAGCGCTCCTACAATGAGCAGTTCTTC.

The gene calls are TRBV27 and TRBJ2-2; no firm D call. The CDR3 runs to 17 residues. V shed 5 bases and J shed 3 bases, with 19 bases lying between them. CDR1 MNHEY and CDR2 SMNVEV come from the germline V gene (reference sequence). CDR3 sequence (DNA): TGTGCCAGCAGTCGTACCCTGTCCCAGACGTACACCGGGGAGCTGTTTTTT. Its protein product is CASSRTLSQTYTGELFF.

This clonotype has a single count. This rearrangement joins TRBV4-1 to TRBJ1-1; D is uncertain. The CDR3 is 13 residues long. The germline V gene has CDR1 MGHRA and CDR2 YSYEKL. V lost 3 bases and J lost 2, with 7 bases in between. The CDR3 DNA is TGCGCCAGCAGCCAGGGCCCTAACACTGAAGCTTTCTTT. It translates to CASSQGPNTEAFF.

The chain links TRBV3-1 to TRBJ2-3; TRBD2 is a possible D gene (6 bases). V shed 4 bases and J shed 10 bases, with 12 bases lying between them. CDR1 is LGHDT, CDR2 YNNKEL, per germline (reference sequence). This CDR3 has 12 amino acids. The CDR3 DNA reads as TGTGCCAGCAGCCTCGGGGCTAGCGCGCAGTATTTT. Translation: CASSLGASAQYF.